A selection of T cell receptor beta chains follows, all from one sample in a study of cytomegalovirus exposure and HLA in healthy donors. Clones were sequenced by immunoSEQ multiplex PCR, and TCRdb holds only the in-frame ones, with some missing. The data show approximately 150,000 clones, with 60% to 80% seen just once and about 0.66% held by the top ten. Sequencing input: PBMCs. The receptor set was obtained from a male donor in good health and CMV-seronegative. Each CDR3 is given with its conserved first and last residue. The D gene is left open where the match is weak. Only some rows state a clone size, as once, few, many or a class for expanded clones.

CASSFGTDTQYF,TGTGCCAGCAGCTTCGGCACAGATACGCAGTATTTT,TRBV11-3,-,TRBJ2-3,-
CASSVVGGSRADTQYF,TGTGCCAGCAGCGTAGTGGGGGGGAGTCGCGCAGATACGCAGTATTTT,TRBV9,TRBD2,TRBJ2-3,-
CASSSRGSYNEQFF,TGTGCCAGCAGTTCGCGGGGTTCCTACAATGAGCAGTTCTTC,TRBV5-6,-,TRBJ2-1,-
CASSLGVLNYEQYF,TGTGCCAGCAGCTTAGGAGTCCTAAACTACGAGCAGTACTTC,TRBV11-1,-,TRBJ2-7,-
CAWSDSGTGWNEQFF,TGTGCCTGGAGTGACTCCGGGACAGGGTGGAATGAGCAGTTCTTC,TRBV30,TRBD1,TRBJ2-1,-
CASSQDGTSVSYEQYF,TGCGCCAGCAGCCAGGACGGGACTAGCGTTAGCTACGAGCAGTACTTC,TRBV4-3,TRBD2,TRBJ2-7,-
CASSPGAVSYEQYF,TGTGCCAGCTCACCTGGGGCAGTCTCCTACGAGCAGTACTTC,TRBV18,-,TRBJ2-7,-
CASRPRLSYEQYF,TGTGCCAGCAGGCCGCGTTTGTCCTACGAGCAGTACTTC,TRBV5-6,-,TRBJ2-7,-
CASSWGGSSTEAFF,TGTGCCAGCAGCTGGGGGGGGTCCTCCACTGAAGCTTTCTTT,TRBV7-9,-,TRBJ1-1,-
CASSSGTGTYEQYF,TGCGCCAGCAGCTCCGGGACAGGAACCTACGAGCAGTACTTC,TRBV5-1,TRBD1,TRBJ2-7,-
CASMSPGTGGTEAFF,TGTGCCAGCATGTCTCCCGGGACAGGGGGCACTGAAGCTTTCTTT,TRBV6-1,TRBD1,TRBJ1-1,-
CASSSDRNTGELFF,TGTGCCAGCAGTTCGGACAGAAACACCGGGGAGCTGTTTTTT,TRBV6-5,-,TRBJ2-2,-
CAISERGGGTEAFF,TGTGCCATCAGTGAGAGGGGAGGGGGCACTGAAGCTTTCTTT,TRBV10-3,-,TRBJ1-1,-
CASSLTSVTYNEQFF,TGCGCCAGCAGTCTCACTAGCGTAACCTACAATGAGCAGTTCTTC,TRBV5-1,TRBD2,TRBJ2-1,-
CSVERDKNTEAFF,TGCAGCGTTGAACGAGACAAGAACACTGAAGCTTTCTTT,TRBV29-1,-,TRBJ1-1,-
CASSLRPGTDTQYF,TGCGCCAGCAGCTTGCGTCCGGGCACAGATACGCAGTATTTT,TRBV5-1,-,TRBJ2-3,few
CASRRGNTNTEAFF,TGTGCCAGCAGACGGGGAAATACTAACACTGAAGCTTTCTTT,TRBV5-6,-,TRBJ1-1,-
CASRPGAGELFF,TGTGCCAGCAGGCCAGGCGCCGGGGAGCTGTTTTTT,TRBV7-9,-,TRBJ2-2,-
CASSWRGYEQYF,TGTGCCAGCAGCTGGCGGGGATACGAGCAGTACTTC,TRBV7-2,-,TRBJ2-7,-